What follows describes a single T cell receptor (beta chain). What it binds is unknown. The data were taken from a study of OX40 agonist ivuxolimab in advanced cancers. About the research overall: Across the patients, intravenous ivuxolimab was delivered every 2 weeks at 0.01 to 10 mg/kg.

The study's findings and limits: Averaging showed that CD8+ T cells had more expanded clones than CD4+ did. At doses 0.1 to 3.0 mg/kg, CD4+ and CD8+ clones expanded. Expanded peripheral T cells had an undetermined antigen specificity.

Method: immunoSEQ multiplex PCR; TCRdb's copy keeps in-frame clones and lacks some. The sample comprises about 84,000 clones, around 84% of which are singletons, and under 3.5% rests with the top ten. Germline CDR1 is WSHSY and CDR2 is SAAADI. V was clipped by 7 bases and J by 2 bases, with 12 bases between them. The CDR3 runs 14 residues. The TCR sequence derives from an adult with an advanced solid tumor such as melanoma, head and neck, liver or kidney cancer. J is TRBJ1-3 and V is TRBV10-2; the D is unclear. Specimen: CD4+ or CD8+ T cells sorted from blood, collected in a trial of the OX40 agonist ivuxolimab. CDR3 residues: CASIPSGTGNTIYF. CDR3 coding DNA: TGCGCCAGCATCCCCTCGGGGACTGGAAACACCATATATTTT.